Below, 28 T cell receptor beta chains from the same sample are listed, as sequenced in a study of shared clonotypes between healthy human individuals (dated by TCRdb to 2020 to 2021). CD8 naive samples were CD45RO-negative cells positively selected for CCR7, giving a CD45RA+CCR7+ population that excluded TemRA cells. The library was made by the immunoSEQ multiplex PCR assay. Not all clones reach the TCRdb copy of this immuneACCESS table, which keeps in-frame sequences only. Checked studies attribute under half of the gap to unresolved V genes and leave the rest unexplained. A total of some 2 million clones appear in this sample, less than 95% of them only once. Clones ranked in the top ten supply about 1.1% of the sample. The sequenced sample was naive CD8+ T cells sorted from blood. The sample's cell subset or site label, in plain terms: CD45RA+CCR7+. The receptors originated from a man between 18 and 35 years old in good health.

The rearrangement joins TRBV5-1 to TRBJ1-6; TRBD1 might be the D (5 bases). Germline CDR1 and CDR2: SGHRS and YFSETQ. This CDR3 is 17 amino acids long. Trimming stripped 0 bases from V and 7 bases from J, with 17 bases between. CDR3 nucleotides: TGCGCCAGCAGCTTGGGCCCAACAGGAGGAGGGAATTCACCCCTCCACTTT. Amino acid sequence: CASSLGPTGGGNSPLHF.

The rearrangement uses TRBV27 and TRBJ2-3; weak D call: TRBD2 (5 bases). Germline V gene lookup returns CDR1 MNHEY and CDR2 SMNVEV (reference sequence). V lost 4 bases, J lost 5 bases, and 10 bases lay in between. This CDR3 contains 13 residues. The CDR3 DNA is TGTGCCAGCAGTTGGGCCCGGGGAGATACGCAGTATTTT. As protein: CASSWARGDTQYF.

Written as DNA, the CDR3 is TGTGCCAGCAGCCCCGACACTAGCGGTTCCTACAATGAGCAGTTCTTC. Translated: CASSPDTSGSYNEQFF. V is TRBV9 and J is TRBJ2-1, with 8 positions matching TRBD2. The germline gives CDR1 SGDLS, CDR2 YYNGEE. This CDR3 spans 16 amino acids. The J segment lost 1 base and the V segment lost 4 bases, leaving 7 bases of the junction unmatched.

The chain combines TRBV9 with TRBJ2-2; 10 bases fit TRBD1. This CDR3 has 16 amino acids. Losses at the gene ends were 3 bases for V and 3 bases for J; bases not matched to a gene: 5. Germline loops: CDR1 SGDLS, CDR2 YYNGEE. CDR3 amino acids: CASSDSGTGDTGELFF. The CDR3 region has the DNA TGTGCCAGCAGCGACTCCGGGACAGGGGACACCGGGGAGCTGTTTTTT.

V is TRBV19 and J is TRBJ1-1; D uncertain. Germline CDR1 LNHDA, CDR2 SQIVND (reference sequence). Trimming took off 6 bases at V and 1 base at J, with 9 bases between the two ends. The CDR3 extends over 13 amino acids. The CDR3 coding sequence is TGTGCCAGTAGGTTAGATGGGAACACTGAAGCTTTCTTT. This codes for CASRLDGNTEAFF.

This clone came up once. The CDR3 reads CASSFGDPRPWETQYF. The CDR3, as DNA: TGTGCCAGCAGTTTTGGGGACCCCAGACCCTGGGAGACCCAGTACTTC. The V call is TRBV28, the J call TRBJ2-5; D may be TRBD1 or TRBD2 (5 bases each). Trimming removed 3 bases from V and 5 bases from J, with 19 bases in between. Germline V gives CDR1 MDHEN, CDR2 SYDVKM. The length of the CDR3 is 16 residues. The complete variable domain, with remaining parts taken from reference TRBV28 and TRBJ2-5, reads DVKVTQSSRYLVKRTGEKVFLECVQDMDHENMFWYRQDPGLGLRLIYFSYDVKMKEKGDIPEGYSVSREKKERFSLILESASTNQTSMYLCASSFGDPRPWETQYFGPGTRLLVL.

The rearrangement uses TRBV7-9 and TRBJ1-3, with a weak D call TRBD1 (5 bases). There are 16 residues in the CDR3. Trimming removed 1 base at V and 4 bases at J, with 14 bases between. The germline gives CDR1 SEHNR, CDR2 FQNEAQ (reference sequence). The CDR3 DNA reads TGTGCCAGCAGCTTAGGGTCCCAGGGCCGCGGAAACACCATATATTTT. Amino acid sequence: CASSLGSQGRGNTIYF.

The genes are TRBV7-2 and TRBJ2-1, with D possibly matching TRBD2 (6 bases). V was shortened by 1 base and J by 7 bases, with 11 bases between the two germline ends. Germline V CDR1 and CDR2: SGHTA, FQGNSA. CDR3 size: 14 residues. DNA of the CDR3: TGTGCCAGCAGCTTAGGACTAGACGTAAATGAGCAGTTCTTC. Protein product: CASSLGLDVNEQFF.

This sequence joins TRBV6-1 and TRBJ1-2; D not certain. This CDR3 is built from 14 residues. The germline V gene encodes CDR1 MNHNS and CDR2 SASEGT. Trimming removed 0 bases at V and 4 bases at J, with 9 bases between. The CDR3: CASSEAPSLYGYTF. The CDR3 DNA follows: TGTGCCAGCAGTGAAGCGCCCAGCCTCTATGGCTACACCTTC.

The chain has TRBV10-3 and TRBJ2-1; D perhaps matches TRBD1 (6 bases). CDR1 and CDR2 from the germline V gene are ENHRY and SYGVKD. V was pared by 2 bases and J by 8 bases, with 16 bases between. The length of the CDR3 is 15 residues. The CDR3 region is CAISEGQGMRDEQFF. The CDR3 bases are TGTGCCATCAGTGAGGGGCAGGGGATGAGGGATGAGCAGTTCTTC.

This clone was found once. CDR3 amino acids: CASKENGGTETQYF. The CDR3, as DNA: TGTGCCAGCAAGGAGAACGGGGGGACAGAGACCCAGTACTTC. V gene TRBV2 combines with J gene TRBJ2-5; TRBD2 aligns across 7 bases. The CDR3 totals 14 residues. CDR1 and CDR2 (germline): SNHLY, FYNNEI. The V and J ends lost 7 bases and 4 bases, in that order; junction bases with no gene match: 9.

This clone was detected only once. The genes are TRBV6-5 and TRBJ2-3; D is undetermined. This CDR3 spans 13 amino acids. Trimming pared 1 base from V and 2 bases from J, leaving 4 bases between. Germline CDR1 MNHEY, CDR2 SVGAGI. The CDR3 bases are TGTGCCAGCAGTTACTACAACACAGATACGCAGTATTTT. This sequence encodes CASSYYNTDTQYF.

The gene calls are TRBV9 and TRBJ1-2; D call uncertain. Germline V lookup: CDR1 SGDLS, CDR2 YYNGEE. The CDR3 extends over 12 amino acids. Between the trimmed V and J ends, which lost 3 bases and 2 bases, there was a span of 5 bases. CDR3 in DNA: TGTGCCAGCAGCGCCGTAAACTATGGCTACACCTTC. Translating it yields CASSAVNYGYTF.

The V and J genes are TRBV4-2 and TRBJ1-6; D not resolved. Germline V gene lookup returns CDR1 LGHNA and CDR2 YNFKEQ. The V gene lost 5 bases and the J gene lost 8 bases, with 10 bases spanning the gap. This CDR3 has 13 residues. The CDR3 spells CASSEDGDSPLHF. The CDR3 nucleotides read TGTGCCAGCAGCGAGGACGGAGATTCACCCCTCCACTTT.

The V gene is TRBV5-1, the J gene TRBJ2-5; 9 bases are a match to TRBD1. Germline assignment: CDR1 SGHRS and CDR2 YFSETQ. The CDR3 has 20 residues. With 2 bases clipped from V and 5 bases from J, the junction kept 22 bases outside the gene matches. The CDR3 here is CASSLPAGALPGQGAETQYF. CDR3 bases: TGCGCCAGCAGCTTACCCGCTGGGGCTCTACCGGGACAGGGAGCGGAGACCCAGTACTTC.

The rearrangement joins TRBV29-1 to TRBJ2-1; D is unresolved. V lost 2 bases, J lost 3 bases, and 11 bases lay in between. This CDR3 has 14 amino acids. Germline CDR1 and CDR2: SQVTM and ANQGSEA. CDR3 nucleotides: TGCAGCGTTGAAAACGACCCCGACTACAATGAGCAGTTCTTC. Translating it yields CSVENDPDYNEQFF.

Details on this clone: This CDR3 is also generated by other DNA sequences in the sample. This chain connects TRBV9 to TRBJ1-2; D is perhaps TRBD1 (5 bases). The germline gives CDR1 SGDLS, CDR2 YYNGEE. The CDR3 sequence is 13 residues long. Trimming pared 0 bases from V and 4 bases from J, leaving 7 bases between. CDR3 in amino acids: CASSVGGSYGYTF. In DNA form, the CDR3 reads TGTGCCAGCAGCGTAGGGGGGAGCTATGGCTACACCTTC.

The V gene is TRBV30, the J gene TRBJ2-7; D is ambiguous. V shed 0 bases and J shed 7 bases, with 13 bases lying between them. CDR3 length: 13 amino acids. Germline V lookup: CDR1 GTSNPN, CDR2 SVGIG (reference sequence). CDR3 in amino acids: CAWSVADSWEQYF. The CDR3 nucleotides are TGTGCCTGGAGTGTGGCAGATTCCTGGGAGCAGTACTTC.

This sequence joins TRBV7-3 and TRBJ2-7; 9 nucleotides match TRBD2. Germline V CDR1 and CDR2: SGHTA, FQGTGA. V gave up 3 bases and J gave up 6 bases; unmatched junction bases: 3. The CDR3 contains 13 residues. CDR3 nucleotide sequence: TGTGCCAGCAGCTTTAGCGGGGGCTCCGAGCAGTACTTC. Translating gives CASSFSGGSEQYF.

This rearrangement joins TRBV11-2 to TRBJ2-7, with D possibly being TRBD2 (6 bases). The CDR3 runs to 14 residues. Per the germline V gene, CDR1 is SGHAT and CDR2 is FQNNGV. V lost 3 bases and J lost 9, with 18 bases in between. The CDR3 nucleotides read TGTGCCAGCAGCTTGGGGCTGGGGGGTTCGATGCAGTACTTC. This gives the protein CASSLGLGGSMQYF.

The V call is TRBV30, the J call TRBJ1-1, with D maybe TRBD1 (6 bases). Trimming cost V 3 bases and J 7 bases, with 15 bases left between them. CDR3 length: 13 amino acids. Looked up from germline, CDR1 is GTSNPN and CDR2 is SVGIG (reference sequence). The CDR3 nucleotides read TGTGCCTGGAGAGAGGACAGCTGGTATGAAGCTTTCTTT. Protein product: CAWREDSWYEAFF.

The genes are TRBV10-1 and TRBJ2-1; TRBD1 might be the D (6 bases). CDR1 WNHNN and CDR2 SYGVQD come from the germline V gene (reference sequence). The CDR3 runs 11 residues. The V end lost 2 bases, the J end lost 11 bases, and 7 bases lay between the germline ends. The DNA of the CDR3 is TGCGCCAGCAGTGAGGGACAGAAGCAGTTCTTC. It encodes CASSEGQKQFF.

The chain couples TRBV30 to TRBJ2-7; TRBD2 might be the D (6 bases). Looked up from germline, CDR1 is GTSNPN and CDR2 is SVGIG (reference sequence). V lost 5 bases and J lost 2, with 16 bases in between. CDR3 length equals 14 residues. The CDR3 coding sequence is TGTGCCTGGGTACCGGACGGGGGTCCCTACGAGCAGTACTTC. It translates to CAWVPDGGPYEQYF.

On this clone: The junction departs from the called germline gene at one end, perhaps through a read error. V is TRBV7-9 and J is TRBJ1-2; 10 nucleotides line up with TRBD1. Per germline, CDR1 SEHNR and CDR2 FQNEAQ (reference sequence). This CDR3 spans 11 amino acids. The CDR3 loop is CASSTGQGVFF. The DNA for the CDR3 is TGTGCCAGCAGCACCGGACAGGGGGTCTTCTTC.

The V and J genes are TRBV5-6 and TRBJ2-5; tentative D call: TRBD2 (6 bases). Trimming removed 2 bases at V and 4 bases at J, with 12 bases between. Germline-derived CDR1 and CDR2 are SGHDT and YYEEEE. This CDR3 has 14 amino acids. CDR3 sequence: CASSFDNSGETQYF. For the CDR3, the DNA is TGTGCCAGCAGCTTTGATAATAGCGGAGAGACCCAGTACTTC.

This chain joins TRBV6-6 and TRBJ2-7; D is uncertain. The CDR3 has 13 residues. Germline V gives CDR1 MNHNY, CDR2 SVGAGI (reference sequence). The V gene lost 4 bases and the J gene lost 0 bases, with 7 bases spanning the gap. CDR3 nucleotides: TGTGCCAGCAGTTTCGAGAGCTCCTACGAGCAGTACTTC. It encodes CASSFESSYEQYF.

This sequence joins TRBV28 and TRBJ1-1, with D possibly being TRBD1 (5 bases). The germline gives CDR1 MDHEN, CDR2 SYDVKM. The CDR3 is made up of 13 amino acids. V was shortened by 1 base and J by 5 bases, with 8 bases between the two germline ends. The CDR3 nucleotides read TGTGCCAGCAGTTTATTCGACAGAACTGAAGCTTTCTTT. It translates to CASSLFDRTEAFF.

V usage is TRBV11-2 and J usage is TRBJ2-7, with D tentatively TRBD1 (8 bases). CDR3 length equals 16 residues. Deletions cut 2 bases from V and 3 bases from J, with 17 bases between. Germline V gene lookup returns CDR1 SGHAT and CDR2 FQNNGV. CDR3 amino acids: CASSLSPDRDYYEQYF. CDR3 coding DNA: TGTGCCAGCAGCTTAAGCCCGGACAGGGACTACTACGAGCAGTACTTC.